The 20 T cell receptor beta chains given below trace back to one sample, sequenced in a study of blood T cell repertoires in COVID-19. Clones were read by immunoSEQ multiplex PCR, and TCRdb kept only the in-frame ones, dropping some. The sample has approximately 160,000 clones, less than 90% seen once; the top ten hold around 14%. The sequenced material came from peripheral blood. These receptor sequences come from a man in his late teens or twenties with active or convalescent COVID-19.

The V gene is TRBV5-1, the J gene TRBJ2-7, with D possibly matching TRBD2 (5 bases). The CDR3 sequence is 12 residues long. Trimming stripped 0 bases from V and 7 bases from J, with 8 bases between. CDR1 SGHRS and CDR2 YFSETQ come from the germline V gene. This chain's CDR3 is CASSLAGKEQYF. The CDR3 coding sequence is TGCGCCAGCAGCTTGGCCGGGAAGGAGCAGTACTTC.

This clone was counted at least ten times. This chain links TRBV25-1 with TRBJ1-3; D uncertain. The CDR3 consists of 14 residues. The germline V gene has CDR1 MGHDK and CDR2 SYGVNS. V was clipped by 5 bases and J by 0 bases, with 8 bases between them. The CDR3 is CASSSGVSGNTIYF. CDR3 DNA sequence: TGTGCCAGCAGTTCGGGAGTCTCTGGAAACACCATATATTTT.

J is TRBJ2-1 and V is TRBV2, with a tentative D call TRBD2 (6 bases). The V end was cut by 10 bases, the J end by 4 bases, with 23 bases between. CDR3 length: 16 residues. Germline loops: CDR1 SNHLY, CDR2 FYNNEI. CDR3 sequence: CATSPGLITPYNEQFF. In DNA form, the CDR3 reads TGTGCCACTAGCCCGGGACTCATCACCCCTTACAATGAGCAGTTCTTC.

The rearrangement uses TRBV2 and TRBJ1-2; D uncertain. V gave up 2 bases and J gave up 4 bases, with 14 bases separating them. The CDR3 runs 15 residues. The germline CDR1 and CDR2 sequences are SNHLY and FYNNEI. The CDR3 DNA is TGTGCCAGCAGTGAATTCGGGGAGGTTGGCTATGGCTACACCTTC. Protein product: CASSEFGEVGYGYTF.

CDR3 nucleotides: TGCGCCAGCAGGATTCAACAGGGGGCGAACACTGAAGCTTTCTTT. Translated: CASRIQQGANTEAFF. The V call is TRBV5-1, the J call TRBJ1-1, with 9 bases lining up with TRBD1. Trimming took 5 bases from V and 1 from J; bases not matched to a gene: 6. The CDR3 is made up of 15 amino acids. Germline V gene data show CDR1 as SGHRS and CDR2 as YFSETQ.

This chain links TRBV12-5 with TRBJ1-5; 9 nucleotides align to TRBD1. The CDR3 has 18 amino acids. CDR1 LGHNT and CDR2 FRNRAP come from the germline V gene. Trimming took 5 bases from V and 3 from J; bases not matched to a gene: 14. CDR3 region: CASGTEATTGGYNQPQHF. The DNA of the CDR3 is TGTGCTAGTGGTACCGAAGCCACGACAGGGGGTTACAATCAGCCCCAGCATTTT.

The rearrangement links TRBV7-3 to TRBJ2-1; 11 bases fit TRBD2. The J segment lost 7 bases and the V segment lost 6 bases, leaving 5 bases of the junction unmatched. The V gene's germline CDR1 is SGHTA and CDR2 FQGTGA. The CDR3 is made up of 14 amino acids. The CDR3 protein is CASRTSGNRNEQFF. In nucleotides, the CDR3 is TGTGCCAGCAGGACTAGCGGGAACAGGAATGAGCAGTTCTTC. The whole variable domain, remainder taken from reference TRBV7-3 and TRBJ2-1, is GAGVSQTPSNKVTEKGKYVELRCDPISGHTALYWYRQSLGQGPEFLIYFQGTGAADDSGLPNDRFFAVRPEGSVSTLKIQRTERGDSAVYLCASRTSGNRNEQFFGPGTRLTVL.

The chain uses TRBV4-1 and TRBJ2-3; a weak D match, TRBD1 (5 bases). V was clipped by 1 base and J by 2 bases, with 10 bases between them. Per the germline V gene, CDR1 is MGHRA and CDR2 is YSYEKL. The CDR3 spans 15 residues. CDR3 in amino acids: CASSQVQGDTDTQYF. Written as DNA, the CDR3 is TGCGCCAGCAGCCAAGTTCAGGGCGACACAGATACGCAGTATTTT.

This clone appeared once. The chain employs TRBV2 and TRBJ2-1; 9 bases are shared with TRBD1. The V gene's germline CDR1 is SNHLY and CDR2 FYNNEI. J gave up 9 bases and V 5 bases, and 5 bases lay outside the gene matches. The CDR3 extends over 13 amino acids. CDR3 in amino acids: CASSFRTGVEQFF. The DNA of the CDR3 is TGTGCCAGCAGTTTCCGGACAGGGGTTGAGCAGTTCTTC.

This rearrangement joins TRBV7-6 to TRBJ1-4; no definite D call. The CDR3 covers 18 residues. Deletions cut 0 bases from V and 8 bases from J, with 22 bases between. In germline, CDR1 is SGHVS, CDR2 FNYEAQ. The DNA for the CDR3 is TGTGCCAGCAGCTTAGCGCCAGCGGCGGAGGCTCTTTGGGAAAAACTGTTTTTT. It yields the protein CASSLAPAAEALWEKLFF.

The chain is built from TRBV30 and TRBJ1-1; D gene uncertain. CDR1 GTSNPN and CDR2 SVGIG come from the germline V gene (reference sequence). The CDR3 is 14 residues long. Trimming left V 0 bases short and J 1 base short, with 9 bases between. CDR3 sequence reads: CAWSVFSRNTEAFF. CDR3 DNA: TGTGCCTGGAGTGTCTTCTCTAGGAACACTGAAGCTTTCTTT.

This clone was found once. The rearrangement uses TRBV28 and TRBJ2-2; TRBD2 aligns across 8 bases. Trimming at V came to 5 bases and at J to 4 bases, leaving 9 bases not matched to a gene. The CDR3 covers 16 residues. Germline V gene lookup returns CDR1 MDHEN and CDR2 SYDVKM. CDR3: CASSRPGLVITGELFF. CDR3 nucleotides: TGTGCCAGCAGTCGACCGGGACTAGTAATCACCGGGGAGCTGTTTTTT. The complete variable domain, with remaining parts taken from reference TRBV28 and TRBJ2-2, reads DVKVTQSSRYLVKRTGEKVFLECVQDMDHENMFWYRQDPGLGLRLIYFSYDVKMKEKGDIPEGYSVSREKKERFSLILESASTNQTSMYLCASSRPGLVITGELFFGEGSRLTVL.

This clone has just a few counts. This sequence joins TRBV10-3 and TRBJ1-1; 10 positions agree with TRBD1. Per germline, CDR1 ENHRY and CDR2 SYGVKD. There are 13 residues in the CDR3. V was pared by 6 bases and J by 11 bases, with 9 bases of the junction left unmatched. The CDR3 DNA follows: TGTGCCATCAGCAAGACAGGGGGCGCCGAGGCTTTCTTT. Protein product: CAISKTGGAEAFF.

V and J are TRBV2 and TRBJ1-5, with a tentative D call TRBD1 (5 bases). V was cut by 10 bases and J by 0 bases, with 19 bases left in between. Germline-derived CDR1 and CDR2 are SNHLY and FYNNEI. The CDR3 extends over 16 amino acids. CDR3 amino acids: CAKGLETLFSNQPQHF. CDR3 sequence (DNA): TGTGCCAAGGGGCTCGAGACACTCTTTAGCAATCAGCCCCAGCATTTT.

CDR3 in amino acids: CASSLGGLALDTQYF. CDR3 DNA: TGTGCCAGCAGCTTAGGGGGCTTAGCCTTAGATACGCAGTATTTT. The chain links TRBV7-2 to TRBJ2-3, with D perhaps TRBD1 (5 bases). There are 15 residues in the CDR3. Germline CDR1 reads SGHTA; CDR2 reads FQGNSA. Trimming took 1 base from V and 5 from J, leaving 13 bases between them.

This clone was observed a few times. V is TRBV2 and J is TRBJ2-7, with 7 positions matching TRBD2. This CDR3 comprises 13 residues. The V gene's germline CDR1 is SNHLY and CDR2 FYNNEI. V shed 11 bases, J shed 4 bases, and the junction held 11 bases outside the gene matches. CDR3 amino acids: CARRRSGRYEQYF. The CDR3 nucleotides read TGTGCCCGCCGCCGTAGCGGGCGATACGAGCAGTACTTC. The entire variable domain, with the rest obtained from reference TRBV2 and TRBJ2-7, is as follows: EPEVTQTPSHQVTQMGQEVILRCVPISNHLYFYWYRQILGQKVEFLVSFYNNEISEKSEIFDDQFSVERPDGSNFTLKIRSTKLEDSAMYFCARRRSGRYEQYFGPGTRLTVT.

The chain is built from TRBV10-3 and TRBJ2-7, with 8 positions matching TRBD2. Looked up from germline, CDR1 is ENHRY and CDR2 is SYGVKD. The CDR3 length is 14 residues. V was pared by 2 bases and J by 2 bases, with 2 bases of the junction left unmatched. CDR3 amino acids: CAISESGGTYEQYF. CDR3 bases: TGTGCCATCAGTGAGAGCGGGGGCACCTACGAGCAGTACTTC.

The CDR3 here is CASSIQYNQPQHF. CDR3 nucleotide sequence: TGTGCCAGTAGTATCCAGTACAATCAGCCCCAGCATTTT. The chain links TRBV19 to TRBJ1-5; D unclear. The CDR3 has 13 residues. Trimming cost V 3 bases and J 3 bases, with 6 bases left between them. CDR1 is LNHDA, CDR2 SQIVND, per germline (reference sequence).

This clone appeared a single time. The V call is TRBV3-1 (or the pseudogene TRBV3-2), the J call TRBJ2-2; 10 positions agree with TRBD2. The CDR3 spans 17 residues. Trimming removed 1 base from V and 2 bases from J; junction bases left unmatched: 4. The germline gives CDR1 LGHDT, CDR2 YNNKEL (reference sequence). CDR3 DNA sequence: TGTGCCAGCAGCCAAGGGTCTAGCGGGAGTAACACCGGGGAGCTGTTTTTT. Translation gives CASSQGSSGSNTGELFF.

The chain is built from TRBV4-2 and TRBJ1-5; 8 bases match TRBD1. This CDR3 contains 15 residues. Trimming removed 0 bases from V and 6 bases from J; junction bases left unmatched: 4. The germline V gene encodes CDR1 LGHNA and CDR2 YNFKEQ. CDR3 sequence: CASSQEPDRVQPQHF. DNA of the CDR3: TGTGCCAGCAGCCAAGAACCGGACAGGGTTCAGCCCCAGCATTTT.